This TCR beta chain emerged from a study of blood T cell repertoires in COVID-19. At the level of the study: Samples came from the United States, Italy and Spain, spanning acute and convalescent COVID-19. Sample material is recorded as cDNA or gDNA derived from T cells, B-cell-depleted T cells, or PBMCs.

V was pared by 5 bases and J by 2 bases, with 10 bases between. Germline V gene data show CDR1 as SGHAT and CDR2 as FQNNGV. The CDR3 length is 13 residues. Per the authors' pipeline: For nucleated cells, counts were estimated from reference gene primer amplification. Clones were read by immunoSEQ multiplex PCR, and TCRdb kept only the in-frame ones, dropping some. Clone size and the V and J calls come from that table; the DNA yielded D and trimming. The sample records around 160,000 clones, roughly 88% being singletons. The source is a man between 18 and 35 years old with acute or convalescent COVID-19. The sample comprised peripheral blood. The chain links TRBV11-2 to TRBJ2-7; D unresolved. CDR3 in amino acids: CASSDSLAYEQYF. CDR3 DNA sequence: TGTGCCAGCAGCGACTCCCTAGCCTACGAGCAGTACTTC.